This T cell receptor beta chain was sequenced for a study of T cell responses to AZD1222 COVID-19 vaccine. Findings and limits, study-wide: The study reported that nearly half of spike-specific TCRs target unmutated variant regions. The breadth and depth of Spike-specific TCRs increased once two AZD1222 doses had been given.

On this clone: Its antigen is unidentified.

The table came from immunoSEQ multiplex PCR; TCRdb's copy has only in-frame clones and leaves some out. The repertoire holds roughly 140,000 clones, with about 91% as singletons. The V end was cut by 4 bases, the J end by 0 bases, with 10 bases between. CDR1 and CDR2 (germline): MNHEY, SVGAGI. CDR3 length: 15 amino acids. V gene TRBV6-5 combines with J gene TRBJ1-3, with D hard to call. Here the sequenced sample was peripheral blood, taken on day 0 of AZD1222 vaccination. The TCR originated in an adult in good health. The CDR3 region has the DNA TGTGCCAGCAGTTTTGACCGAGACTCTGGAAACACCATATATTTT. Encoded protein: CASSFDRDSGNTIYF.